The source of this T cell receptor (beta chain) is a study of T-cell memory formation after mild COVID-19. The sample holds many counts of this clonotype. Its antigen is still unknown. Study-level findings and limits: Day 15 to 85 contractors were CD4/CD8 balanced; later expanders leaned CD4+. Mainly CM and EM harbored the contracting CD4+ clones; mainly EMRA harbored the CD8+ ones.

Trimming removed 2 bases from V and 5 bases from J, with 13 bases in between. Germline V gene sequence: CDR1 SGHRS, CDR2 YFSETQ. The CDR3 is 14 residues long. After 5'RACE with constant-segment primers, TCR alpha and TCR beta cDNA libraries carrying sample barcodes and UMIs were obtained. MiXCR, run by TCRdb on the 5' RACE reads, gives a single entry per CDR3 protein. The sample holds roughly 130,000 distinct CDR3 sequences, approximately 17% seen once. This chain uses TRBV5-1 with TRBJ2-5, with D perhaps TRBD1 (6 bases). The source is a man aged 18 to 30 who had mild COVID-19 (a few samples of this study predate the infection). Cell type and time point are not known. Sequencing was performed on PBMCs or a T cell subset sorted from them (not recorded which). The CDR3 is CASSLQGWGETQYF. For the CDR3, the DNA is TGCGCCAGCAGCTTACAGGGCTGGGGGGAGACCCAGTACTTC.